One and the same sample provided the 3 T cell receptor beta chains below, sequenced in a study of cytomegalovirus exposure and HLA in healthy donors. PCR involved 60 Vbeta and 13 Jbeta primers. Clones were read by immunoSEQ multiplex PCR, and TCRdb kept only the in-frame ones, dropping some. The listing contains about 210,000 clones. The source material was PBMCs. Every receptor here comes from a woman aged 25-40 years in good health and CMV-seropositive.

The V call is TRBV7-2, the J call TRBJ1-1, with 7 bases lining up with TRBD1. Per the germline V gene, CDR1 is SGHTA and CDR2 is FQGNSA. The CDR3 has 16 amino acids. The ends lost 5 bases at V and 4 bases at J; junction bases unmatched: 13. The CDR3 sequence is CASSRDPDRAGTEAFF. CDR3 coding DNA: TGTGCCAGCAGCCGCGATCCCGACAGGGCGGGCACTGAAGCTTTCTTT.

The J gene is TRBJ2-3, the V gene TRBV11-2; a possible D gene is TRBD1 (5 bases). V was clipped by 0 bases and J by 12 bases, with 16 bases between them. This CDR3 is built from 14 residues. CDR1 and CDR2 (germline): SGHAT, FQNNGV. CDR3 nucleotides: TGTGCCAGCAGCTTAGATCTAATCCAGGGTGCACAGTATTTT. It codes for CASSLDLIQGAQYF.

This chain uses TRBV20-1 with TRBJ1-2; 9 bases match TRBD1. The CDR3 has 11 residues. Germline-derived CDR1 and CDR2 are DFQATT and SNEGSKA (reference sequence). The CDR3 protein is CPGQGKGGYTF. The CDR3 region has the DNA TGCCCAGGACAGGGGAAGGGCGGCTACACCTTC.